This T cell receptor (beta chain) emerged from a study of blood T cell repertoires in COVID-19. Germline CDR1 is SGHRS and CDR2 is YFSETQ. This CDR3 is 11 amino acids long. Losses at the gene ends were 10 bases for V and 10 bases for J; bases not matched to a gene: 8. Profiling relied on immunoSEQ multiplex PCR, and the TCRdb table lists in-frame clones only, not all of them. The sample shows roughly 410,000 clones, around 92% of them seen only once. Material for sequencing was peripheral blood. This chain joins TRBV5-1 and TRBJ2-1; TRBD2 aligns across 7 bases. The clonotype comes from a man aged 40-49 years with acute or convalescent COVID-19. CDR3 region: CASSPGGEQFF. Here the CDR3 DNA reads TGCGCCTCATCGCCCGGGGGGGAGCAGTTCTTC. Full variable domain (outside the CDR3, taken from reference TRBV5-1 and TRBJ2-1): KAGVTQTPRYLIKTRGQQVTLSCSPISGHRSVSWYQQTPGQGLQFLFEYFSETQRNKGNFPGRFSGRQFSNSRSEMNVSTLELGDSALYLCASSPGGEQFFGPGTRLTVL.